This is a list of T cell receptor beta chains from one sample in a study of blood T cell repertoires in COVID-19. Using immunoSEQ multiplex PCR, the repertoire was profiled, and TCRdb retains in-frame clones only, with some absent. This sample has 150,000 to 200,000 clones; approximately 85% occur once, and the top ten carry about 1.2%. The sample was peripheral blood. Receptors were obtained from a man aged 60 to 75 who had recovered from COVID-19. Both conserved end residues are part of each CDR3. A D gene is named only where the DNA matches it firmly. Clone size appears in some rows only: once, few, many, or a class for an expanded clone.

- | TRBJ2-1 | - | TRBV4-1 | CASSHPGPPYNEQFF | TGCGCCAGCAGCCATCCAGGGCCCCCCTACAATGAGCAGTTCTTC
- | TRBJ1-1 | - | TRBV6-6 | CASSVGQSKTEAFF | TGTGCCAGCAGTGTGGGGCAGTCGAAAACTGAAGCTTTCTTT
TRBD1 | TRBJ2-3 | - | TRBV30 | CAWREGQGAGDTQYF | TGTGCCTGGAGAGAAGGACAGGGGGCAGGAGATACGCAGTATTTT
TRBD1 | TRBJ2-7 | - | TRBV5-1 | CASSLTAGGYYEQYF | TGCGCCAGCAGCTTAACTGCAGGGGGCTACTACGAGCAGTACTTC
TRBD1 | TRBJ1-6 | - | TRBV2 | CASSRTGGVSSPLHF | TGTGCCAGCAGTCGGACAGGGGGCGTATCTTCACCCCTCCACTTT
TRBD1 | TRBJ2-4 | - | TRBV19 | CASSMPGQIFIQYF | TGTGCCAGTAGTATGCCGGGACAGATTTTCATTCAGTACTTC
- | TRBJ1-1 | - | TRBV6-6 | CASSYSQGNTEAFF | TGTGCCAGCAGTTACTCGCAGGGGAACACTGAAGCTTTCTTT
- | TRBJ2-5 | - | TRBV5-1 | CASSLGRGETQYF | TGCGCCAGCAGCTTGGGAAGGGGGGAGACCCAGTACTTC
TRBD1 | TRBJ1-5 | - | TRBV19 | CASSPGQGSRQPQHF | TGTGCCAGTAGTCCCGGACAGGGGTCCCGTCAGCCCCAGCATTTT
- | TRBJ1-2 | - | TRBV9 | CASSPSRDSDGYTF | TGTGCCAGCAGCCCCTCAAGGGACTCGGATGGCTACACCTTC
- | TRBJ1-2 | - | TRBV11-2 | CASSPTGTGGYTF | TGTGCCAGCAGCCCTACAGGGACGGGTGGCTACACCTTC
- | TRBJ1-2 | - | TRBV6-5 | CASSAKRYYGYTF | TGTGCCAGCAGCGCAAAGCGATACTATGGCTACACCTTC
TRBD2 | TRBJ2-5 | - | TRBV7-8 | CASSLGSGGTLRDQYF | TGTGCCAGCAGCTTAGGGAGCGGGGGCACTCTCAGGGACCAGTACTTC
- | TRBJ1-1 | few | TRBV10-3 | CAISESIGDTEAFF | TGTGCCATCAGTGAGTCGATCGGGGACACTGAAGCTTTCTTT
- | TRBJ2-7 | - | TRBV3-1/TRBV3-2 | CASSQGGQREQYF | TGTGCCAGCAGCCAAGGAGGGCAACGCGAGCAGTACTTC
- | TRBJ1-1 | once | TRBV12-3/TRBV12-4 | CASSSGQLTEAFF | TGTGCCAGCAGCTCTGGACAGCTCACTGAAGCTTTCTTT
- | TRBJ2-6 | - | TRBV9 | CASSVDGGLGANVLTF | TGTGCCAGCAGCGTAGACGGGGGGCTCGGGGCCAACGTCCTGACTTTC
TRBD1 | TRBJ1-1 | - | TRBV10-3 | CAISEPLDRGSTEAFF | TGTGCCATCAGTGAGCCCCTGGACAGGGGATCTACTGAAGCTTTCTTT
TRBD1 | TRBJ1-2 | - | TRBV7-8 | CASSLADRGEGYTF | TGTGCCAGCAGCTTAGCGGACAGGGGGGAGGGCTACACCTTC
- | TRBJ1-1 | - | TRBV19 | CATSQTHRNTEAFF | TGTGCCACTTCACAGACACACAGAAACACTGAAGCTTTCTTT
TRBD1 | TRBJ1-4 | - | TRBV28 | CASSFTTGGNEKLFF | TGTGCCAGCAGTTTTACGACAGGGGGAAATGAAAAACTGTTTTTT
TRBD1 | TRBJ2-2 | - | TRBV7-6 | CASSYRGDTGELFF | TGTGCCAGCAGCTACAGGGGGGACACCGGGGAGCTGTTTTTT
- | TRBJ1-4 | - | TRBV6-5 | CASRLQGAANEKLFF | TGTGCCAGCAGGCTCCAGGGCGCGGCTAATGAAAAACTGTTTTTT
TRBD2 | TRBJ2-5 | once | TRBV30 | CAWSNGGTSGGETQYF | TGTGCCTGGAGTAACGGAGGGACTAGCGGGGGTGAGACCCAGTACTTC
TRBD1 | TRBJ2-2 | - | TRBV3-1/TRBV3-2 | CASRPQGDGELFF | TGTGCCAGCCGTCCACAGGGGGACGGGGAGCTGTTTTTT
TRBD1 | TRBJ2-5 | - | TRBV11-1 | CASSLGVGTDRETQYF | TGTGCCAGCAGCTTGGGGGTCGGGACAGATAGAGAGACCCAGTACTTC
TRBD1 | TRBJ2-7 | - | TRBV7-9 | CASRGGAATYEQYF | TGTGCCAGCAGAGGGGGCGCAGCAACCTACGAGCAGTACTTC
TRBD1 | TRBJ1-5 | once | TRBV5-1 | CASSWGPGGQPQHF | TGCGCCAGCAGCTGGGGGCCAGGGGGCCAGCCCCAGCATTTT
TRBD1 | TRBJ2-7 | - | TRBV7-3 | CASSPGQGAYEQYF | TGTGCCAGCAGCCCTGGACAGGGGGCCTACGAGCAGTACTTC
TRBD1 | TRBJ1-1 | - | TRBV6-5 | CASSPTGRATEAFF | TGTGCCAGCAGTCCGACAGGGCGGGCCACTGAAGCTTTCTTT
- | TRBJ2-7 | once | TRBV5-6 | CASSLGRGRTQYF | TGTGCCAGCAGCTTGGGCAGGGGAAGAACTCAGTACTTC
- | TRBJ1-1 | - | TRBV6-1 | CASSFLTPGETEAFF | TGTGCCAGCAGCTTTTTAACCCCAGGGGAAACTGAAGCTTTCTTT
TRBD1 | TRBJ2-4 | - | TRBV18 | CASSLRTGGDIQYF | TGTGCCAGCTCACTTCGGACAGGGGGGGACATTCAGTACTTC
TRBD1 | TRBJ1-2 | - | TRBV19 | CASWTGPRGYTF | TGTGCCAGTTGGACAGGGCCTCGAGGCTACACCTTC
- | TRBJ1-4 | - | TRBV29-1 | CSALNSGAGEKLFF | TGCAGCGCCCTAAATTCAGGGGCTGGCGAAAAACTGTTTTTT
- | TRBJ2-1 | - | TRBV10-3 | CAISESGSPKDEQFF | TGTGCCATCAGTGAGTCGGGCAGCCCTAAGGATGAGCAGTTCTTC
- | TRBJ2-3 | - | TRBV5-1 | CASSYESDTQYF | TGCGCCAGCAGCTATGAGTCAGATACGCAGTATTTT
TRBD1 | TRBJ2-7 | - | TRBV18 | CASSPGQGRYEQYF | TGTGCCAGCTCCCCCGGACAGGGTAGGTACGAGCAGTACTTC
- | TRBJ2-5 | - | TRBV11-3 | CASSLNLRETQYF | TGTGCCAGCAGCTTGAACCTGAGGGAGACCCAGTACTTC
- | TRBJ2-2 | once | TRBV20-1 | CSASTGKYTGELFF | TGCAGTGCTAGTACAGGGAAGTACACCGGGGAGCTGTTTTTT
TRBD1 | TRBJ1-4 | - | TRBV15 | CATSRMPGTDLFF | TGTGCCACCAGCCGGATGCCCGGGACAGACCTGTTTTTT
- | TRBJ1-1 | - | TRBV6-5 | CASSPRQDITEAFF | TGTGCCAGCAGCCCAAGACAAGATATAACTGAAGCTTTCTTT
TRBD2 | TRBJ2-3 | - | TRBV27 | CASSSRLAGQTKDTQYF | TGTGCCAGCTCATCCAGACTAGCGGGGCAAACGAAAGATACGCAGTATTTT
- | TRBJ2-1 | - | TRBV4-1 | CASSQEGGAQHNEQFF | TGCGCCAGCAGCCAAGAAGGGGGGGCGCAGCACAATGAGCAGTTCTTC
TRBD1 | TRBJ2-7 | - | TRBV18 | CASSPDRASYEQYF | TGTGCCAGCTCACCAGACAGGGCTTCCTACGAGCAGTACTTC
- | TRBJ2-1 | - | TRBV11-3 | CASSPRGSSYEQFF | TGTGCCAGCAGCCCACGGGGGTCTAGCTATGAGCAGTTCTTC
TRBD2 | TRBJ2-7 | few | TRBV10-3 | CAISERLAGEYEQYF | TGTGCCATCAGTGAGAGGCTAGCGGGGGAATACGAGCAGTACTTC
- | TRBJ1-5 | - | TRBV19 | CASSISVRSNQPQHF | TGTGCCAGTAGTATATCTGTGCGGAGCAATCAGCCCCAGCATTTT
TRBD1 | TRBJ1-4 | - | TRBV5-1 | CASSLGQGAEKLFF | TGCGCCAGCAGCCTGGGACAGGGGGCAGAGAAACTGTTTTTT
- | TRBJ2-6 | few | TRBV6-1 | CASSERFSGANVLTF | TGTGCCAGCAGTGAACGTTTCTCTGGGGCCAACGTCCTGACTTTC
TRBD2 | TRBJ2-7 | - | TRBV20-1 | CSASLAGGREQYF | TGCAGTGCTAGTCTGGCGGGGGGGCGGGAGCAGTACTTC
- | TRBJ2-2 | - | TRBV6-5 | CASRLGTGELFF | TGTGCCAGCAGACTAGGGACCGGGGAGCTGTTTTTT
- | TRBJ2-7 | - | TRBV18 | CASSLLRDEQYF | TGTGCCAGCTCACTCCTCAGGGACGAGCAGTACTTC
- | TRBJ1-1 | - | TRBV7-6 | CASSRETGMRTEAFF | TGTGCCAGCAGCCGAGAAACAGGGATGAGAACTGAAGCTTTCTTT
TRBD2 | TRBJ2-3 | - | TRBV24-1 | CATSDSGGIGTQYF | TGTGCCACCAGTGACTCGGGGGGGATAGGGACGCAGTATTTT
- | TRBJ1-1 | - | TRBV6-2/TRBV6-3 | CASSAGAMNTEAFF | TGTGCCAGCAGTGCAGGGGCCATGAACACTGAAGCTTTCTTT
TRBD2 | TRBJ2-3 | - | TRBV30 | CAWASGLSTDTQYF | TGTGCCTGGGCTAGCGGACTTAGCACAGATACGCAGTATTTT